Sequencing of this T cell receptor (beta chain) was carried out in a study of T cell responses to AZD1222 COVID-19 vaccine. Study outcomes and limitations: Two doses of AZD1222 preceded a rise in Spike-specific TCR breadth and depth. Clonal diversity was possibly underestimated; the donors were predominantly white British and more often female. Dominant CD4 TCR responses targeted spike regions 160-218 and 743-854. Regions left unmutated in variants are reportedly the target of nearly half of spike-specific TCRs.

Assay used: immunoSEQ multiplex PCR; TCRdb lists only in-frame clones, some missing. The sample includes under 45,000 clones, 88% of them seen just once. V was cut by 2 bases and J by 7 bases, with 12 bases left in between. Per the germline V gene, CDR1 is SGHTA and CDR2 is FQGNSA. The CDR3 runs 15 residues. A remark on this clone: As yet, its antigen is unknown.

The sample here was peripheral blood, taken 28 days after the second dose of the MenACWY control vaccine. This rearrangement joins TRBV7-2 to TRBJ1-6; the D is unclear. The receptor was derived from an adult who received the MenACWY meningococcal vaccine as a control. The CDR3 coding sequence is TGTGCCAGCAGCTTAATGTTGGCGTTAAATTCACCCCTCCACTTT. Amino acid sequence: CASSLMLALNSPLHF.